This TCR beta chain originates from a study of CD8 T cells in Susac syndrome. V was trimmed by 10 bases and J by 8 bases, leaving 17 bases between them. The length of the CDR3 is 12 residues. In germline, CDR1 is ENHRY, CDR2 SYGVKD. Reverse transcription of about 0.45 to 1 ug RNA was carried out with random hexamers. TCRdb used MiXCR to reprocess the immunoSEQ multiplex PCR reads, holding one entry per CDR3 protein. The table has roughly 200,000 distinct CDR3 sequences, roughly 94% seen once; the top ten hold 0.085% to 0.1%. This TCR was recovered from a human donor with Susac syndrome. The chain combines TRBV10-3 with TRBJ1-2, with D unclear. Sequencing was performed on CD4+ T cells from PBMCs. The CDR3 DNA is TGTGCCACCAGCGACGGGCAACCCGGCTACACCTTC. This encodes CATSDGQPGYTF.